Following are 8 T cell receptor beta chains from one sample sequenced in a study of blood T cell repertoires in COVID-19. Measured with immunoSEQ multiplex PCR; TCRdb has only the in-frame clones, and not every one. This sample has around 260,000 clones, with 84% found just once. Sequenced material: peripheral blood. The receptors originated from a man between 60 and 75 years old with acute or convalescent COVID-19.

The chain is built from TRBV27 and TRBJ1-1; D unclear. V lost 2 bases and J 2 bases, leaving 9 bases between the germline ends. This CDR3 is built from 14 residues. Germline lookup yields CDR1 MNHEY and CDR2 SMNVEV (reference sequence). CDR3 DNA sequence: TGTGCCAGCAGTTTAGCGGGAGGAAACACTGAAGCTTTCTTT. Translated: CASSLAGGNTEAFF.

V is TRBV5-4 and J is TRBJ1-1; 8 bases align to TRBD1. Germline values: CDR1 SGHNT, CDR2 YYREEE (reference sequence). After removal of 4 bases from V and 5 bases from J, the junction contained 10 bases not matched to a gene. The CDR3 has 15 amino acids. CDR3 nucleotide sequence: TGTGCCAGCAGCCCTCGGACAGGGTCGGGAACTGAAGCTTTCTTT. It yields the protein CASSPRTGSGTEAFF.

This clone was seen more than once but under ten times. CDR3 loop: CASSVGVDRSSGNTIYF. The DNA of the CDR3 is TGTGCCAGCAGCGTAGGGGTAGACAGGAGCTCTGGAAACACCATATATTTT. This chain uses TRBV9 with TRBJ1-3; a possible D gene is TRBD1 (6 bases). This CDR3 contains 17 residues. V was clipped by 0 bases and J by 0 bases, with 13 bases between them. CDR1 and CDR2 from the germline V gene are SGDLS and YYNGEE. Using reference TRBV9 and TRBJ1-3 for the parts outside the CDR3, the full variable domain is DSGVTQTPKHLITATGQRVTLRCSPRSGDLSVYWYQQSLDQGLQFLIQYYNGEERAKGNILERFSAQQFPDLHSELNLSSLELGDSALYFCASSVGVDRSSGNTIYFGEGSWLTVV.

This chain connects TRBV5-8 to TRBJ2-2; 10 positions match TRBD2. The V gene end was trimmed by 4 bases and the J gene end by 13 bases; junction bases not matched to a gene: 16. This CDR3 is built from 16 residues. Germline V CDR1 and CDR2: SGHTS, YDEGEE. For the CDR3, the DNA is TGTGCCAGCAGCCACGTGAAAGCTAGCGGGAGAATAGGGCTGTTTTTT. Residues: CASSHVKASGRIGLFF.

The CDR3 reads CASSSGGIGANQPQHF. The CDR3 DNA is TGTGCCAGCAGTAGTGGCGGGATCGGTGCCAATCAGCCCCAGCATTTT. The chain has TRBV27 and TRBJ1-5; D gene ambiguous. The CDR3 totals 16 residues. The germline V gene has CDR1 MNHEY and CDR2 SMNVEV (reference sequence). The V end lost 5 bases, the J end lost 3 bases, and 17 bases lay between the germline ends.

The chain recombines TRBV5-4 with TRBJ2-2; tentative D call: TRBD2 (6 bases). V shed 0 bases and J shed 4 bases, with 13 bases lying between them. Germline-derived CDR1 and CDR2 are SGHNT and YYREEE (reference sequence). CDR3 size: 16 residues. The CDR3 DNA sequence: TGTGCCAGCAGCTTGGGTGGACTACTCGGCACCGGGGAGCTGTTTTTT. Amino acid sequence: CASSLGGLLGTGELFF.

This sequence joins TRBV25-1 and TRBJ2-1, with TRBD2 identical over 9 bases. V trimming: 2 bases; J trimming: 9 bases; junction bases outside the gene matches: 5. The CDR3 is 14 residues long. Germline values: CDR1 MGHDK, CDR2 SYGVNS. The CDR3 coding sequence is TGTGCCAGCAGTGAACTGACTAGCGGAACTGAGCAGTTCTTC. Translation: CASSELTSGTEQFF.

The chain is built from TRBV28 and TRBJ2-6; a weak D match, TRBD2 (5 bases). CDR1 and CDR2 (germline): MDHEN, SYDVKM. CDR3 size: 16 residues. V gave up 6 bases and J gave up 2 bases, with 14 bases separating them. The CDR3 sequence: CASSTGSETGANVLTF. CDR3 nucleotides: TGTGCCAGCAGCACGGGGAGTGAGACTGGGGCCAACGTCCTGACTTTC.